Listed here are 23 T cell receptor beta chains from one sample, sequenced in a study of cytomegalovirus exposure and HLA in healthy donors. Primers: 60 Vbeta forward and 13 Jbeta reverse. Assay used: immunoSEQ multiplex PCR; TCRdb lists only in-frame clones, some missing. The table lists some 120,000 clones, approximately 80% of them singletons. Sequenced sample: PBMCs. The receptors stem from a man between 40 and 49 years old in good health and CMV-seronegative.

The CDR3 DNA sequence: TGTGCCACCAGCAGAGATGTAGCGGGGGTAGAGACCCAGTACTTC. Translation gives CATSRDVAGVETQYF. V usage is TRBV15 and J usage is TRBJ2-5, with 9 bases identical to TRBD2. V was pared by 0 bases and J by 4 bases, with 3 bases of the junction left unmatched. In germline, CDR1 is LNHNV, CDR2 YYDKDF (reference sequence). The CDR3 has 15 amino acids.

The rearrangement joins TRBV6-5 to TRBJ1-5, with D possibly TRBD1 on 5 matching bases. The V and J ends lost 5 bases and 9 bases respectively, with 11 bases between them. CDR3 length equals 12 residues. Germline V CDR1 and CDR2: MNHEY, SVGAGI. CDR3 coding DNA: TGTGCCAGCAGTACGGGGGACCGGCCCCAGCATTTT. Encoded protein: CASSTGDRPQHF.

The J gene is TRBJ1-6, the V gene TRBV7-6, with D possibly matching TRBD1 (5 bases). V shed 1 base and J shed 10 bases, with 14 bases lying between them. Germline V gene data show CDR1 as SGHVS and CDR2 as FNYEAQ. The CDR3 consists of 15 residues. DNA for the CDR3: TGTGCCAGCAGCTTAGGTCCAGGGAAAGAGTCACCCCTCCACTTT. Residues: CASSLGPGKESPLHF.

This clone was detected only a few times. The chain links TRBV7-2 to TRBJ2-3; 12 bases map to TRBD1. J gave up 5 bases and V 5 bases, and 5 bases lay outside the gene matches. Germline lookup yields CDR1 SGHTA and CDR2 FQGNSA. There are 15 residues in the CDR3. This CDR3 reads CASSPGTGGRDTQYF. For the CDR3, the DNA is TGTGCCAGCAGCCCCGGGACAGGGGGCAGAGATACGCAGTATTTT.

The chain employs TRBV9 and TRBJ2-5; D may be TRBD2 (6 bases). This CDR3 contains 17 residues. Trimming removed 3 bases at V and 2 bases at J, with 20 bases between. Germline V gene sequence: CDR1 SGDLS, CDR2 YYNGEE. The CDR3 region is CASSAFKFAGPQETQYF. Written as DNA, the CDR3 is TGTGCCAGCAGCGCCTTTAAGTTTGCGGGGCCACAAGAGACCCAGTACTTC.

The CDR3 nucleotides are TGTGCCAGCAGCGTCCACAGGGGCCCGGATGAGCAGTTCTTC. It is translated as CASSVHRGPDEQFF. V and J are TRBV9 and TRBJ2-1; the match to TRBD1 covers 7 bases. CDR1 and CDR2 (germline): SGDLS, YYNGEE. The CDR3 is made up of 14 amino acids. V was pared by 2 bases and J by 8 bases, with 7 bases of the junction left unmatched. The full variable domain, its missing parts supplied by reference TRBV9 and TRBJ2-1, is DSGVTQTPKHLITATGQRVTLRCSPRSGDLSVYWYQQSLDQGLQFLIQYYNGEERAKGNILERFSAQQFPDLHSELNLSSLELGDSALYFCASSVHRGPDEQFFGPGTRLTVL.

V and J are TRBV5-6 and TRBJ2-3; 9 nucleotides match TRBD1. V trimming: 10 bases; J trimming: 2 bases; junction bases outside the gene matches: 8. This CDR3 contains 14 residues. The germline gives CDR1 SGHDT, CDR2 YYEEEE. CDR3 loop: CACQGTGFTDTQYF. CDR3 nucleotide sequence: TGTGCCTGCCAAGGGACAGGGTTCACAGATACGCAGTATTTT. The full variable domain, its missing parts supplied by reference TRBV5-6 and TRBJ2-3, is DAGVTQSPTHLIKTRGQQVTLRCSPKSGHDTVSWYQQALGQGPQFIFQYYEEEERQRGNFPDRFSGHQFPNYSSELNVNALLLGDSALYLCACQGTGFTDTQYFGPGTRLTVL.

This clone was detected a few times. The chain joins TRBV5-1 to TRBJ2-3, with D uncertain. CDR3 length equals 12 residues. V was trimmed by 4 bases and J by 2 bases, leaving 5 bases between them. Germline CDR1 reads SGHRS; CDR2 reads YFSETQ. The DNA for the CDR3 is TGCGCCAGCAGCCTTTACACAGATACGCAGTATTTT. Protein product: CASSLYTDTQYF.

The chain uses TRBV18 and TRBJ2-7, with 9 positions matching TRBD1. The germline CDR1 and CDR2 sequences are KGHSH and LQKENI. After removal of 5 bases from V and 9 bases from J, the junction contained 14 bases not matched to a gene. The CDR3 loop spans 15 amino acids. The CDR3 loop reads CASSFNPGQGNGQYF. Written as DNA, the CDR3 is TGTGCCAGCTCATTTAATCCGGGACAGGGCAACGGGCAGTACTTC.

In DNA form, the CDR3 reads TGTGCCAGCAGCAAAGATCTTTCGGGGGGGAAGCCCCAGCATTTT. It yields the protein CASSKDLSGGKPQHF. V gene TRBV21-1 combines with J gene TRBJ1-5. TRBV21-1 is a recognized pseudogene. The CDR3 extends over 15 amino acids.

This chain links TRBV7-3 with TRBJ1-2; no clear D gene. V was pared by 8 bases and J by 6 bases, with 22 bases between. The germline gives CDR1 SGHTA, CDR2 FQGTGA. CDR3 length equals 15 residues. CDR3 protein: CASGIRVGGSDGYTF. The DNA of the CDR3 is TGTGCCAGCGGAATCAGAGTGGGCGGGTCGGATGGCTACACCTTC.

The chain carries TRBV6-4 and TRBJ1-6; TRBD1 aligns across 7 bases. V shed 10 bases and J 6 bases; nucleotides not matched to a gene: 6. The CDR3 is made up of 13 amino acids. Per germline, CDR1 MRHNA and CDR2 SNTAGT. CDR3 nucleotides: TGTGCCACCCGACAGGGAACTAATTCACCCCTCCACTTT. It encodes CATRQGTNSPLHF.

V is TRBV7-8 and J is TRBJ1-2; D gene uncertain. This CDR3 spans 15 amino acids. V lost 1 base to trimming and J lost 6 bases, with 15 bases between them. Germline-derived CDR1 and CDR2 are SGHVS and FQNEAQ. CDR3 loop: CASSLGLSRADGYTF. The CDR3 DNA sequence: TGTGCCAGCAGCTTAGGGCTATCAAGAGCGGATGGCTACACCTTC.

The CDR3 region is CASSPDRIGEGFGSPLHF. The CDR3, as DNA: TGTGCCAGCAGCCCGGACAGAATCGGTGAGGGTTTCGGTTCACCCCTCCACTTT. V and J are TRBV7-9 and TRBJ1-6, with a tentative D call TRBD1 (6 bases). Germline V CDR1 and CDR2: SEHNR, FQNEAQ (reference sequence). The CDR3 totals 18 residues. Trimming took 5 bases from V and 9 from J, leaving 26 bases between them.

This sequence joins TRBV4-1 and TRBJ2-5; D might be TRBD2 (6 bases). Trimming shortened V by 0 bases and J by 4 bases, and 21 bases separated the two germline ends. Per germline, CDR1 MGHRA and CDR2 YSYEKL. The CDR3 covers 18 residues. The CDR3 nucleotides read TGCGCCAGCAGCCAAGAGAGGAGACTAGGACTGGTGGGAGAGACCCAGTACTTC. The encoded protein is CASSQERRLGLVGETQYF.

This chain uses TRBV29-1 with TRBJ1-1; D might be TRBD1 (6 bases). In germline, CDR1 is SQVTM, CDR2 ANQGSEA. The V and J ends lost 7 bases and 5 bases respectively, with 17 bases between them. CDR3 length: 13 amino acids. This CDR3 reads CSGSDGGRTEAFF. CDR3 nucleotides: TGCAGCGGATCGGACGGGGGGCGTACTGAAGCTTTCTTT.

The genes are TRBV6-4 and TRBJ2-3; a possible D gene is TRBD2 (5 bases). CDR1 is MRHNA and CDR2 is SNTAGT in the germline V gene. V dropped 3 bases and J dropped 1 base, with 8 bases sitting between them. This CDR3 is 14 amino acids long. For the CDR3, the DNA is TGTGCCAGCAGTGAGGTCGGGGGCACAGATACGCAGTATTTT. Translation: CASSEVGGTDTQYF.

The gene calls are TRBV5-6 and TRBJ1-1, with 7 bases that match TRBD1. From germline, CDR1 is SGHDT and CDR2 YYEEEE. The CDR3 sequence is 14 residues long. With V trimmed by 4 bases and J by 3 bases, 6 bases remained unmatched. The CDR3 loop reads CASSEQGWYTEAFF. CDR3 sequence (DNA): TGTGCCAGCAGCGAACAGGGGTGGTACACTGAAGCTTTCTTT.

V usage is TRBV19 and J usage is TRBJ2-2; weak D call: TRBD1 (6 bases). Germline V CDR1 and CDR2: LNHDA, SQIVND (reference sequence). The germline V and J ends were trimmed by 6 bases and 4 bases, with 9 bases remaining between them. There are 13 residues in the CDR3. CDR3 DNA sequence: TGTGCCAGTAGCGGGACAAGCACCGGGGAGCTGTTTTTT. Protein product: CASSGTSTGELFF.

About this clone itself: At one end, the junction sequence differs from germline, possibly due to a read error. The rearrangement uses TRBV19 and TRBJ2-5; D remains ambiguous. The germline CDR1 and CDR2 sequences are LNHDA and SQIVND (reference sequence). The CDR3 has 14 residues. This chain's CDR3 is CASSTLVDQEAQYF. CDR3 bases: TGTGCCAGTAGTACCTTAGTCGACCAAGAGGCCCAGTACTTC.

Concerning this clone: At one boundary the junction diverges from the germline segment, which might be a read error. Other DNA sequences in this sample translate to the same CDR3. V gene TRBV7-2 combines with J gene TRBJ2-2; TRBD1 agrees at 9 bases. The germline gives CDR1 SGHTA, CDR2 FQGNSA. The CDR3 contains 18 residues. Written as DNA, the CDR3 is TGTGCCAGCAGCTACCGGGACAGGGAGGCTGTGTACACCGGGGAACTGTTTTTT. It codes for CASSYRDREAVYTGELFF. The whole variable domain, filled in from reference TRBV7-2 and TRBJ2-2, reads GAGVSQSPSNKVTEKGKDVELRCDPISGHTALYWYRQSLGQGLEFLIYFQGNSAPDKSGLPSDRFSAERTGGSVSTLTIQRTQQEDSAVYLCASSYRDREAVYTGELFFGEGSRLTVL.

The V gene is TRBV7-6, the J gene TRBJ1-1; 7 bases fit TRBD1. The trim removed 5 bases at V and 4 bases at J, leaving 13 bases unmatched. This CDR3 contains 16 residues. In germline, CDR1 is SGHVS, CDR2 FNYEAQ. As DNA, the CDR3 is TGTGCCAGCAGCCCAGGGGGTGGAGGGGGCTTCACTGAAGCTTTCTTT. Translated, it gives CASSPGGGGGFTEAFF.

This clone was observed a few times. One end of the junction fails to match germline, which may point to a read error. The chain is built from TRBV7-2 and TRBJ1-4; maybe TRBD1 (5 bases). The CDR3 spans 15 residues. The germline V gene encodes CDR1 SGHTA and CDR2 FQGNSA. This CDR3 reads CASSLDGGFREKLFF. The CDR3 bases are TGTGCCAGCAGTTTAGACGGGGGATTCAGGGAAAAACTGTTTTTT.